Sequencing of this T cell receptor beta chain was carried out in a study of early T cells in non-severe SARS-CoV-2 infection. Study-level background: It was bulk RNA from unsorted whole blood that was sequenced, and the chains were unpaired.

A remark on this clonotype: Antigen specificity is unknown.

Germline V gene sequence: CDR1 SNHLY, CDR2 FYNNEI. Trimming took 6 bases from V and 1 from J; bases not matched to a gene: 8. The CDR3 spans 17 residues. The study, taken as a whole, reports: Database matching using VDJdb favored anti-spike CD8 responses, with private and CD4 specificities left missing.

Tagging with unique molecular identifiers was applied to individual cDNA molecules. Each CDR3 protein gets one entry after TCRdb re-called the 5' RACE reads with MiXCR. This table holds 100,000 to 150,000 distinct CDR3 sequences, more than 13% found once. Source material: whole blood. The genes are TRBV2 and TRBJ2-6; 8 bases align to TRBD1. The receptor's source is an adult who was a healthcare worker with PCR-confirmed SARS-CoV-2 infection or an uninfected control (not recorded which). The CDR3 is CASRRGTGGSGANVLTF. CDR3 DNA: TGTGCCAGCAGGAGAGGAACAGGGGGTTCTGGGGCCAACGTCCTGACTTTC.